Below, one TCR beta chain is given with its context. The clone's antigen remains unknown. Per-nucleotide qualities are absent, and no much larger clonotype sits a single base away. The germline ends are 8 bases apart after V is trimmed by 5 bases and J by 3 bases. Taken from the germline V gene (reference sequence), the CDR1 and CDR2 loops are SGHAT and FQDESV. From the cysteine up to the phenylalanine, the CDR3 has a length of 12 residues. Only the CDR3 DNA is retained, 36 bases long and in frame from the first base. Collaborating institutions collected whole blood in K2EDTA tubes following their own protocols. Collaborator samples were shipped for TCRbeta analysis as frozen whole blood, isolated PBMCs, or DNA extracted from either sample type. The data originate from a study of blood T cell repertoires in COVID-19 (dated by TCRdb to 2018 to 2021). With regard to the full study: Samples covering the acute and convalescent phases of COVID-19 were provided by collaborators in the United States, Italy and Spain. Sample metadata almost always included a de-identified subject ID, COVID-19 status, age in years and sex. A freely available public database, intended as a resource for researchers studying the immune response to SARS-CoV-2, is where the repertoires were released. The samples were drawn from the first 160 participants of the ongoing ImmuneRACE study and from 1,200 or so subjects provided by 6 global collaborators. The prospective study material was composed of cDNA or gDNA derived from T cells, B-cell-depleted T cells, or PBMCs. Where available, HLA class I and class II types were obtained from metadata supplied by the sample provider rather than from assay-based typing. Deeply sampled blood TCRbeta repertoires from subjects exposed to, actively infected with, or recovered from COVID-19 were included in the dataset. The full study reports these points: How much clinical and demographic metadata was included differed by source and by participant, and the metadata was provided uncurated.

TCRbeta CDR3 regions were amplified from genomic DNA by means of the immunoSEQ Assay, a bias-controlled multiplex PCR. In the paper's pipeline: The number of nucleated cells in each sample was estimated from the amplification of reference gene primers within the assay. Sequence reads were collapsed and filtered to measure the absolute abundance of every unique TCRbeta CDR3 rearrangement. For each sample, productive Simpson clonality was calculated as the square root of Simpson's diversity index over productive rearrangements. TCRdb mirrors the immuneACCESS table, restricted to in-frame sequences. Some clones are absent from its copies; in checked studies, under half trace to an unresolved V gene, and the reason for the others is unknown. The D gene and trimming were derived from the DNA, and the V and J assignments and clone size from that table. The sample table records about 310,000 clones; roughly 91% of these occur just once. The ten top clones hold 1% of the sample.

The chain links TRBV11-1 with TRBJ2-7; there is no confident call for the D gene. The sequenced material came from peripheral blood. The clonotype originates from a man aged 45-65 years with active or convalescent COVID-19. Read as DNA, the sequence is TGTGCCAGCAGCAATCCAGACTACGAGCAGTACTTC. Its translation is CASSNPDYEQYF.